This T cell receptor beta chain was recorded in a study of read filtering for tumor transcriptome and immune sequencing. Overall study context: Transcriptome libraries were built from DNase-treated RNA. Whole-study findings and limits: Even smaller IR-seq throughput identified most shared clonotypes.

This library used roughly 370 ng RNA and molecular barcoded adaptors spanning alpha/delta and beta/gamma chains. Using its own MiXCR run on the reads, TCRdb lists one record per CDR3 protein. Of a few hundred distinct CDR3 sequences in the sample, 76% were seen once. Concerning this clonotype itself: Its antigen is undetermined.

The V gene end was trimmed by 5 bases and the J gene end by 5 bases; junction bases not matched to a gene: 8. There are 14 residues in the CDR3. From germline, CDR1 is DFQATT and CDR2 SNEGSKA (reference sequence). The origin of this receptor is a donor over 35 with multiple myeloma. This table probably holds off-target reads from a library built for another chain. The chain recombines TRBV20-1 with TRBJ2-5, with 10 bases matching TRBD1. The sequenced sample was a population of CD138-negative cells sorted from bone marrow. DNA of the CDR3: TGCAGTGCTGGAGGGGGACAGGGGAGGGAGACCCAGTACTTC. Translated, it gives CSAGGGQGRETQYF.